The 9 T cell receptor beta chains in this list originate from one sample, sequenced in a study of blood T cell repertoires in COVID-19 (TCRdb year 2020). Library construction relied on the immunoSEQ multiplex PCR assay. Drawn from immuneACCESS, this table holds only the in-frame rearrangements with V and J called that TCRdb kept. Clones are partly lost; checked studies trace under half to an unresolved V gene and leave the rest unexplained. This sample gives some 270,000 clones in total; 89% of them show up just once. About 1.8% of the sample goes to the ten largest clones. The sequenced material came from PBMCs or T cells enriched from blood (not recorded which). Source of these receptors: a woman aged 40 to 50 who had recovered from COVID-19.

The V gene is TRBV7-8, the J gene TRBJ2-1; TRBD1 matches at 7 bases. The V gene end was trimmed by 5 bases and the J gene end by 4 bases; junction bases not matched to a gene: 8. CDR3 size: 15 residues. Germline V gene lookup returns CDR1 SGHVS and CDR2 FQNEAQ. In DNA form, the CDR3 reads TGTGCCAGCAGCCCCCACCGGGACAGATACAATGAGCAGTTCTTC. It is translated as CASSPHRDRYNEQFF.

V is TRBV6-2 or TRBV6-3 and J is TRBJ1-5; 10 bases agree with TRBD1. From germline, CDR1 is MNHEY and CDR2 SVGEGT. Trimming took 0 bases from V and 16 from J; bases not matched to a gene: 12. The CDR3 length is 15 residues. The CDR3 DNA reads TGTGCCAGCAGTTACTCGCCCCCGGGACAGGGGATATATCATTTT. This translates into CASSYSPPGQGIYHF.

The chain is built from TRBV7-2 and TRBJ1-1, with TRBD1 matching 9 bases. This CDR3 contains 14 residues. From germline, CDR1 is SGHTA and CDR2 FQGNSA. After removal of 4 bases from V and 4 bases from J, the junction contained 4 bases not matched to a gene. The CDR3 is CASSSGQGSTEAFF. The CDR3 region has the DNA TGTGCCAGCAGCTCCGGACAGGGGAGCACTGAAGCTTTCTTT.

The V call is TRBV7-6, the J call TRBJ2-1; D unclear. This CDR3 is built from 15 residues. The germline gives CDR1 SGHVS, CDR2 FNYEAQ. Trimming shortened V by 4 bases and J by 2 bases, and 12 bases separated the two germline ends. The DNA of the CDR3 is TGTGCCAGCAGCTCCCATGGCAACACCTACAATGAGCAGTTCTTC. Amino acid sequence: CASSSHGNTYNEQFF. The full variable domain, with the rest looked up from reference TRBV7-6 and TRBJ2-1, is GAGVSQSPRYKVTKRGQDVALRCDPISGHVSLYWYRQALGQGPEFLTYFNYEAQQDKSGLPNDRFSAERPEGSISTLTIQRTEQRDSAMYRCASSSHGNTYNEQFFGPGTRLTVL.

This clone was seen only once. The chain recombines TRBV6-1 with TRBJ1-1; tentatively, D is TRBD1 (5 bases). The ends were cut back, 1 base at V and 8 bases at J, with 11 bases in the middle. Germline V gene lookup returns CDR1 MNHNS and CDR2 SASEGT. There are 13 residues in the CDR3. The CDR3 nucleotides are TGTGCCAGCAGTGAAGATTGGAACAGGGAAGCTTTCTTT. It is translated as CASSEDWNREAFF.

The chain carries TRBV4-2 and TRBJ2-2; 15 positions match TRBD2. Germline CDR1 reads LGHNA; CDR2 reads YNFKEQ. The CDR3 has 19 amino acids. V lost 2 bases and J lost 3; bases outside the gene matches: 7. CDR3 coding DNA: TGTGCCAGCAGCCAACCCGGGACTAGCGGGGGGAGGGACACCGGGGAGCTGTTTTTT. Translation: CASSQPGTSGGRDTGELFF.

This clone was recorded a few times. The CDR3 loop is CASSLFIYEQYF. Here the CDR3 DNA reads TGTGCCAGCTCACTGTTCATCTACGAGCAGTACTTC. The V call is TRBV18, the J call TRBJ2-7; D gene uncertain. Germline V CDR1 and CDR2: KGHSH, LQKENI. The CDR3 has 12 amino acids. V lost 4 bases and J 3 bases, leaving 7 bases between the germline ends.

The chain combines TRBV9 with TRBJ2-3; tentative D call: TRBD1 (6 bases). Trimming took 1 base from V and 2 from J, leaving 14 bases between them. The germline CDR1 and CDR2 sequences are SGDLS and YYNGEE. The CDR3 length is 16 residues. CDR3: CASSVTPGVITDTQYF. The CDR3 coding sequence is TGTGCCAGCAGCGTAACCCCAGGGGTGATCACAGATACGCAGTATTTT.

This chain uses TRBV6-5 with TRBJ1-2; 11 bases agree with TRBD1. This CDR3 has 15 residues. The junction had 8 bases not matched to a gene; V was cut back by 6 bases and J by 5 bases. Germline V CDR1 and CDR2: MNHEY, SVGAGI. Written as DNA, the CDR3 is TGTGCCAGCAGGTTACCGGGACAGGGGGTTTATGGCTACACCTTC. Translating gives CASRLPGQGVYGYTF.